A selection of T cell receptor beta chains follows, all from one sample in a study of T cells in Graves' hyperthyroidism and ophthalmopathy. TCRdb redid the calling of the multiplex PCR reads with MiXCR, one entry per CDR3 protein. The sample consists of 500,000 to 650,000 distinct CDR3 sequences, about a sixth of them appearing once. Sequencing was carried out using blood. The receptors stem from a woman between 18 and 30 years old with Graves' ophthalmopathy. The CDR3 runs from the conserved cysteine through the conserved F or W. Each record gives: CDR3 length, clone size, J gene, V gene, CDR3 protein. Not every row has a clone size; where given, it reads once, few, many or a size class.

15,many,TRBJ2-1,TRBV2,CASSEGQGAYNEQFF
14,many,TRBJ1-3,TRBV5-1,CASSPANSGNTIYF
13,-,TRBJ1-1,TRBV27,CASSRRMNTEAFF
15,-,TRBJ2-2,TRBV30,CATTGERGLTRELFF
15,many,TRBJ2-7,TRBV27,CASSLLGGSVYEQYF
14,few,TRBJ2-7,TRBV30,CAWSDSSLPRKQYF
12,many,TRBJ2-7,TRBV28,CASGGTRDEQYF
14,few,TRBJ1-3,TRBV30,CTWIQGSSGNTIYF
14,few,TRBJ2-5,TRBV27,CASSVVAGEQTQYF
12,many,TRBJ2-5,TRBV5-5,CASSFKEETQYF
12,many,TRBJ2-5,TRBV28,CASSFDQETQYF
14,few,TRBJ1-2,TRBV29-1,CSVASGRDYYGYTF
17,few,TRBJ2-1,TRBV24-1,CATSDSEVGGARNEQFF
13,many,TRBJ2-7,TRBV2,CASNDGGPYEQYF
16,many,TRBJ2-5,TRBV2,CASREAGGRLQETQYF
16,many,TRBJ2-3,TRBV7-9,CASSLRTGGWGDTQYF
13,few,TRBJ2-7,TRBV29-1,CSVRVRAAYEQYF
14,many,TRBJ2-3,TRBV12-3/TRBV12-4,CASSPGLNTDTQYF
15,many,TRBJ1-2,TRBV20-1,CSAYRDREANYGYTF
16,-,TRBJ2-1,TRBV7-3,CASSAPTESSYNEQFF
15,-,TRBJ2-1,TRBV19,CASSIGLAGGDEQFF
14,many,TRBJ2-7,TRBV20-1,CSASSGSGSYEQYF
14,few,TRBJ1-2,TRBV19,CASNSLERNYGYTF
13,-,TRBJ1-2,TRBV6-1,CASNRQGNYGYTF
15,-,TRBJ1-5,TRBV6-2/TRBV6-3,CASRYGRGGNQPQHF
13,-,TRBJ1-5,TRBV10-3,CAISEGPNQPQHF
14,many,TRBJ2-7,TRBV28,CASSLRQGRLEQYF
14,many,TRBJ1-2,TRBV2,CASSVSRDNYGYTF
14,many,TRBJ2-1,TRBV30,CAWMDGFSYNEQFF
18,-,TRBJ1-4,TRBV28,CASSPPGQGYFANEKLFF
16,many,TRBJ2-3,TRBV3-1,CASSQDGRLRTDTQYF
14,many,TRBJ1-1,TRBV3-1,CASSPPGQKIEAFF
17,-,TRBJ2-3,TRBV6-9,CASSSTRRARNSYTQYF
16,many,TRBJ2-5,TRBV20-1,CSAPGRWEGLGETQYF
15,few,TRBJ1-4,TRBV29-1,CSVAAQAAGNEKLFF
14,few,TRBJ1-5,TRBV3-1,CASSRDPSVVPQHF
16,many,TRBJ2-7,TRBV5-1,CASSLTVRTGAYEQYF
17,few,TRBJ1-6,TRBV3-2,CASSRNRVNAYNSPLHF
14,many,TRBJ1-1,TRBV12-3/TRBV12-4,CASSLGGGRPEAFF
15,many,TRBJ1-1,TRBV7-9,CASRDPGRVNTEAFF
13,-,TRBJ1-5,TRBV20-1,CSASQRGAQPQHF
15,-,TRBJ2-7,TRBV5-1,CASSPFAGTSREQYF
14,-,TRBJ1-1,TRBV5-1,CASSQDGYNTEAFF
10,-,TRBJ2-7,TRBV29-1,CSVIGDEQYF
18,many,TRBJ2-3,TRBV4-1,CASSQDLTASRSTDTQYF
13,many,TRBJ2-5,TRBV28,CASIRGGEETQYF
13,many,TRBJ1-2,TRBV7-2,CASSYPGSPHYTF
16,-,TRBJ1-2,TRBV6-2/TRBV6-3,CASSYSRTGGGYGYTF
15,many,TRBJ2-3,TRBV13,CASSLGSGMVPSQYF
14,-,TRBJ1-5,TRBV7-2,CASSLGGWDQPQHF
13,many,TRBJ1-1,TRBV5-5,CASSLGGKTEAFF